The 10 T cell receptor beta chains given below trace back to one sample, sequenced in a study of T cells after posttransplantation cyclophosphamide. Libraries were prepared by immunoSEQ multiplex PCR; TCRdb keeps only in-frame clonotypes and omits some of them. Among some 47,000 clones listed, about 86% were seen once. Sequences were obtained from PBMCs. These receptors were taken from a man aged 25 to 40 with a blood cancer, CMV-positive, and with a related stem cell donor.

The V call is TRBV18, the J call TRBJ2-5; 7 bases line up with TRBD1. V shed 3 bases and J 7 bases; nucleotides not matched to a gene: 11. Per germline, CDR1 KGHSH and CDR2 LQKENI. The CDR3 length is 15 residues. The CDR3 loop is CASSPRQGPGGTQYF. The CDR3 DNA sequence: TGTGCCAGCTCACCCAGGCAGGGGCCAGGGGGGACCCAGTACTTC.

This chain uses TRBV5-1 with TRBJ2-6; 15 bases align to TRBD2. Looked up from germline, CDR1 is SGHRS and CDR2 is YFSETQ. CDR3 length: 20 residues. The J segment lost 1 base and the V segment lost 4 bases, leaving 9 bases of the junction unmatched. CDR3 DNA: TGCGCCAGCAGCCCGTGGACTAGCGGGAGGGGGATTTCTGGGGCCAACGTCCTGACTTTC. It specifies CASSPWTSGRGISGANVLTF.

This chain connects TRBV6-5 to TRBJ1-1, with 7 bases lining up with TRBD1. With V trimmed by 2 bases and J by 3 bases, 3 bases remained unmatched. This CDR3 has 14 amino acids. Germline loops: CDR1 MNHEY, CDR2 SVGAGI. The CDR3 protein is CASSYDRDHTEAFF. CDR3 bases: TGTGCCAGCAGTTACGACAGGGACCACACTGAAGCTTTCTTT.

This sequence joins TRBV25-1 and TRBJ2-6; possible D gene TRBD2, 5 bases. CDR3 length: 15 amino acids. Germline CDR1 and CDR2: MGHDK and SYGVNS. Between the trimmed V and J ends, which lost 1 base and 2 bases, there was a span of 6 bases. In nucleotides, the CDR3 is TGTGCCAGCAGTGAATCCGGGACTGGGGCCAACGTCCTGACTTTC. Its protein product is CASSESGTGANVLTF. Variable domain in full (rest from reference TRBV25-1 and TRBJ2-6): EADIYQTPRYLVIGTGKKITLECSQTMGHDKMYWYQQDPGMELHLIHYSYGVNSTEKGDLSSESTVSRIRTEHFPLTLESARPSHTSQYLCASSESGTGANVLTFGAGSRLTVL.

The chain employs TRBV19 and TRBJ2-1; 11 bases fit TRBD2. Germline CDR1 and CDR2: LNHDA and SQIVND (reference sequence). The CDR3 runs 15 residues. V gave up 1 base and J gave up 6 bases; unmatched junction bases: 2. The CDR3 loop is CASSIVSGRVNEQFF. The CDR3 coding sequence is TGTGCCAGTAGTATAGTTAGCGGGAGGGTCAATGAGCAGTTCTTC.

This chain connects TRBV7-2 to TRBJ2-4; 13 positions match TRBD2. The CDR3 is 14 residues long. V lost 1 base and J lost 14; bases outside the gene matches: 5. The germline V gene encodes CDR1 SGHTA and CDR2 FQGNSA. The CDR3 sequence: CASSLGGTSGEKYF. The CDR3 DNA reads TGTGCCAGCAGCTTAGGAGGGACTAGCGGGGAGAAGTACTTC.

The chain joins TRBV9 to TRBJ2-6; no clear D gene. The CDR3 runs to 18 residues. V lost 0 bases, J lost 0 bases, and 13 bases lay in between. CDR1 and CDR2 (germline): SGDLS, YYNGEE. The CDR3 loop reads CASSVGRRSSSGANVLTF. The CDR3 DNA sequence: TGTGCCAGCAGCGTAGGCCGAAGGAGTTCCTCTGGGGCCAACGTCCTGACTTTC.

The rearrangement uses TRBV29-1 and TRBJ1-2, with no clear D. The CDR3 sequence is 11 residues long. Germline CDR1 and CDR2: SQVTM and ANQGSEA. The V gene lost 6 bases and the J gene lost 8 bases, with 13 bases spanning the gap. The CDR3 coding sequence is TGCAGCGTCTGGGAGGGAGACGGCTACACCTTC. The encoded protein is CSVWEGDGYTF.

The chain recombines TRBV28 with TRBJ2-5; TRBD1 matches at 8 bases. The CDR3 has 16 residues. CDR1 is MDHEN, CDR2 SYDVKM, per germline. V lost 5 bases and J lost 3; bases outside the gene matches: 11. The CDR3 sequence: CASSVGQGAGEETQYF. DNA for the CDR3: TGTGCCAGCAGTGTGGGTCAGGGGGCCGGGGAAGAGACCCAGTACTTC.

The V and J genes are TRBV9 and TRBJ2-2; D possibly corresponds to TRBD1 (6 bases). This CDR3 region has 16 residues. Looked up from germline, CDR1 is SGDLS and CDR2 is YYNGEE. V was cut by 0 bases and J by 7 bases, with 16 bases left in between. The CDR3 region is CASSVETGTVIGELFF. Here the CDR3 DNA reads TGTGCCAGCAGCGTAGAGACAGGAACGGTAATCGGGGAGCTGTTTTTT.